This T cell receptor (beta chain) was sequenced in a study of Graves' ophthalmopathy and Graves' hyperthyroidism. Amplified TCR beta CDR3 regions were obtained using RNA transcripts as template. The authors performed first-round RT-PCR with HTBI primers and then a second-round multiplex PCR. MiXCR, run by TCRdb on the multiplex PCR reads, gives a single entry per CDR3 protein. The data contain 200,000 to 250,000 distinct CDR3 sequences, around 50% of them singletons. Regarding this clonotype: Its antigen is not identified.

Study-wide results and limits: Blood contained most expanded thyroid clonotypes exceeding 0.001 frequency.

The CDR3 has 13 amino acids. V lost 4 bases to trimming and J lost 4 bases, with 11 bases between them. The source is an adult man with Graves' ophthalmopathy. Specimen: peripheral blood. This chain uses TRBV5-7 with TRBJ1-1, with a weak D call TRBD1 (6 bases). TRBV5-7 is flagged as an ORF with uncertain function. CDR3 DNA: TGTGCCAGCAGCCACGGGGGCCGCACTGAAGCTTTCTTT. Its protein is CASSHGGRTEAFF.